The 8 T cell receptor beta chains listed next were all sequenced from one sample in a study of T cell clonality in common variable immunodeficiency. Profiling relied on immunoSEQ multiplex PCR, and the TCRdb table lists in-frame clones only, not all of them. The profile covers some 60,000 clones, none occurring a single time. Sequencing used peripheral blood mononuclear cells. These receptors were collected from a person aged 18 to 70 in good health.

This clone has at least ten counts. From the germline J gene comes the end of the CDR3, since the read stops 3 residues before it. The chain has TRBV20-1 and TRBJ1-4, with 11 bases matching TRBD1. In germline, CDR1 is DFQATT, CDR2 SNEGSKA (reference sequence). This CDR3 spans 15 amino acids. J lost 8 bases, V lost 3 bases, and 8 bases had no gene match. The covered CDR3 bases are TGCAGTGCTAGTCAAGGGACAGGGGGTGAAGAAAAA. The encoded protein is CSASQGTGGEEK. The full CDR3 is CSASQGTGGEEKLFF.

This clone was observed at least ten times. The read halts 3 residues ahead of the CDR3 end, with the missing end drawn from the germline J gene. V and J are TRBV5-1 and TRBJ2-5; 7 nucleotides match TRBD1. V lost 4 bases and J lost 5; bases outside the gene matches: 11. CDR1 and CDR2 from the germline V gene are SGHRS and YFSETQ. The CDR3 loop spans 15 amino acids. CDR3 in amino acids: CASSPGTEISETQYF. The sequenced CDR3 bases are TGCGCCAGCAGCCCAGGGACAGAGATCTCGGAGACC.

This clone was recorded many times. The read ends 3 residues shy of where the CDR3 ends; the end is completed using the germline J gene. The rearrangement links TRBV7-9 to TRBJ2-5; maybe TRBD1 (5 bases). CDR1 is SEHNR, CDR2 FQNEAQ, per germline (reference sequence). Trimming cost V 6 bases and J 1 base, with 9 bases left between them. The CDR3 totals 13 residues. The CDR3 sequence: CASSRGRQETQYF. The part of the CDR3 DNA that was read is TGTGCCAGCAGTAGGGGCCGCCAAGAGACC.

This clone came up many times. Sequencing ends 3 residues short of the CDR3 end; the germline J gene provides the rest. The J gene is TRBJ2-2, the V gene TRBV5-1; D is uncertain. The CDR3 spans 15 residues. Trimming took off 7 bases at V and 3 bases at J, with 16 bases between the two ends. Germline V gives CDR1 SGHRS, CDR2 YFSETQ. The DNA read from the CDR3 is TGCGCCAGCGGAAGACTTACCGCGGACACCGGGGAG. Translating it yields CASGRLTADTGE. The complete CDR3 sequence is CASGRLTADTGELFF.

This clone appeared many times. The CDR3 is cut off 3 residues early in the read; its end comes from the germline J gene. V and J are TRBV10-3 and TRBJ2-5, with TRBD1 matching over 8 bases. The V and J ends lost 8 bases and 5 bases, in that order; junction bases with no gene match: 7. Germline values: CDR1 ENHRY, CDR2 SYGVKD. The CDR3 length is 13 residues. Partial CDR3 DNA: TGTGCCATCGGGGCAGGGGGCCCGGAGACC. It yields the protein CAIGAGGPET. The CDR3, in full, reads CAIGAGGPETQYF.

This clone appeared many times. The read terminates 3 residues before the CDR3 end, so the remaining end is supplied by the germline J gene. V usage is TRBV5-1 and J usage is TRBJ2-1; TRBD2 aligns across 7 bases. The CDR3 totals 14 residues. The V and J ends lost 3 bases and 4 bases, in that order; junction bases with no gene match: 4. CDR1 SGHRS and CDR2 YFSETQ come from the germline V gene. Incomplete CDR3 DNA: TGCGCCAGCAGCTATCTAGCGGATTACAATGAG. Protein: CASSYLADYNE. The entire CDR3 sequence reads CASSYLADYNEQFF.

This clone was seen more than once but under ten times. The read terminates 3 residues before the CDR3 end, so the remaining end is supplied by the germline J gene. The genes are TRBV25-1 and TRBJ2-3; D uncertain. CDR3 length equals 13 residues. Trimming stripped 4 bases from V and 1 base from J, with 6 bases between. CDR1 is MGHDK and CDR2 is SYGVNS in the germline V gene. CDR3 DNA, as far as it was read: TGTGCCAGCAGTGTTCAGGGCACAGATACG. Translating it yields CASSVQGTDT. The whole CDR3 sequence reads CASSVQGTDTQYF. Drawing the rest from reference TRBV25-1 and TRBJ2-3, the complete variable domain is EADIYQTPRYLVIGTGKKITLECSQTMGHDKMYWYQQDPGMELHLIHYSYGVNSTEKGDLSSESTVSRIRTEHFPLTLESARPSHTSQYLCASSVQGTDTQYFGPGTRLTVL.

Many counts were recorded for this clone. The read comes to an end 3 residues before the CDR3 does, leaving the germline J gene to fill in the end. The V and J genes are TRBV10-3 and TRBJ1-5; 10 bases are shared with TRBD1. The CDR3 consists of 13 residues. Trimming at V came to 10 bases and at J to 3 bases, leaving 3 bases not matched to a gene. The germline CDR1 and CDR2 sequences are ENHRY and SYGVKD. The CDR3 spells CASGQGVNQPQHF. The covered CDR3 bases are TGTGCCAGCGGACAGGGGGTCAATCAGCCC.